Listed here are 20 T cell receptor beta chains from one sample, sequenced in a study of read filtering for tumor transcriptome and immune sequencing. Molecular barcoded adaptors covering alpha/delta and beta/gamma chains were used on roughly 400 ng RNA. TCRdb ran MiXCR on the reads and lists one entry per CDR3 protein. The profile shows about 90,000 distinct CDR3 sequences, more than 9% of them singletons. What was sequenced was a population of CD138-negative cells sorted from bone marrow. Receptor source: a donor at least 40 years old with multiple myeloma.

About this clonotype itself: At one boundary the junction diverges from the germline segment, which might be a read error. The chain uses TRBV7-8 and TRBJ2-1, with D perhaps matching TRBD1 (7 bases). The CDR3 length is 15 residues. Germline CDR1 reads SGHVS; CDR2 reads FQNEAQ. The CDR3 sequence is CASSGGTVPYYEQFF. CDR3 in DNA: TGTGCCAGCAGCGGGGGGACAGTACCCTACTATGAGCAATTCTTC.

This clonotype has ten or more counts. This rearrangement joins TRBV6-2 or TRBV6-3 to TRBJ2-2; D not resolved. Between the trimmed V and J ends, which lost 6 bases and 1 base, there was a span of 18 bases. Germline values: CDR1 MNHEY, CDR2 SVGEGT. CDR3 length: 17 residues. The CDR3 bases are TGTGCCAGCAGCCCTACGGTGGCGCCTAGGAACACCGGGGAGCTGTTTTTT. This translates into CASSPTVAPRNTGELFF.

This clonotype was observed at least ten times. The rearrangement joins TRBV14 to TRBJ2-5; the D gene could be TRBD1 or TRBD2 (7 bases each). This CDR3 is built from 18 residues. The V gene's germline CDR1 is SGHDN and CDR2 FVKESK. V lost 1 base and J 2 bases, leaving 20 bases between the germline ends. CDR3 region: CASSQVRGQVGGQETQYF. The CDR3 region has the DNA TGTGCCAGCAGCCAAGTCCGAGGACAGGTCGGGGGGCAAGAGACCCAGTACTTC. The whole variable domain, filled in from reference TRBV14 and TRBJ2-5, reads EAGVTQFPSHSVIEKGQTVTLRCDPISGHDNLYWYRRVMGKEIKFLLHFVKESKQDESGMPNNRFLAERTGGTYSTLKVQPAELEDSGVYFCASSQVRGQVGGQETQYFGPGTRLLVL.

Many counts were recorded for this clonotype. The V call is TRBV28, the J call TRBJ2-7; 12 nucleotides line up with TRBD2. This CDR3 has 18 amino acids. In germline, CDR1 is MDHEN, CDR2 SYDVKM. V was pared by 2 bases and J by 5 bases, with 13 bases of the junction left unmatched. In nucleotides, the CDR3 is TGTGCCAGCAGTTTAACGACTAGCGGGAGCCCCCGGATCCACGAGCAGTACTTC. Residues: CASSLTTSGSPRIHEQYF.

This clonotype was observed many times. The rearrangement joins TRBV2 to TRBJ1-4, with unresolved D. Germline CDR1 is SNHLY and CDR2 is FYNNEI. V was shortened by 6 bases and J by 8 bases, with 7 bases between the two germline ends. The CDR3 runs to 11 residues. The CDR3 is CASSAGEKLFF. The CDR3 DNA sequence: TGTGCCAGCAGCGCGGGGGAAAAACTGTTTTTT.

In its sample, this clonotype was seen many times. V and J are TRBV7-2 and TRBJ2-3; 7 bases map to TRBD2. This CDR3 is built from 14 residues. J lost 2 bases, V lost 11 bases, and 10 bases had no gene match. CDR1 and CDR2 (germline): SGHTA, FQGNSA. The CDR3 region is CACKQGGVTDTQYF. In DNA, the CDR3 is TGTGCCTGCAAGCAGGGAGGGGTCACAGATACGCAGTATTTT.

This clonotype came up many times. The chain combines TRBV3-1 with TRBJ1-5; TRBD1 might be the D (5 bases). The V end was cut by 0 bases, the J end by 4 bases, with 10 bases between. From germline, CDR1 is LGHDT and CDR2 YNNKEL (reference sequence). The CDR3 spans 15 residues. Written as DNA, the CDR3 is TGTGCCAGCAGCCAAGAGGCAGGGCTGAATCAGCCCCAGCATTTT. Its translation is CASSQEAGLNQPQHF.

This clonotype was observed a handful of times. The rearrangement joins TRBV20-1 to TRBJ1-2, with D tentatively TRBD1 (6 bases). Germline CDR1 DFQATT, CDR2 SNEGSKA (reference sequence). The CDR3 contains 14 residues. Trimming cost V 2 bases and J 1 base, with 11 bases left between them. CDR3 DNA: TGCAGTGCTAGATGGACAGCAATTAACTATGGCTACACCTTC. It yields the protein CSARWTAINYGYTF.

To note about this clonotype: This could be a read error, since a much larger clone is one nucleotide away. This sequence joins TRBV3-1 and TRBJ2-7, with 10 bases matching TRBD2. The CDR3 contains 16 residues. V shed 4 bases, J shed 4 bases, and the junction held 10 bases outside the gene matches. The germline V gene encodes CDR1 LGHDT and CDR2 YNNKEL (reference sequence). The CDR3 loop is CASSLDGRLAGYEQYF. The CDR3 coding sequence is TGTGCCAGCAGCCTAGATGGGCGACTAGCGGGTTACGAGCAGTACTTC.

This clonotype was recorded many times. The chain uses TRBV6-2 or TRBV6-3 and TRBJ2-2; 14 nucleotides align to TRBD2. After removal of 6 bases from V and 3 bases from J, the junction contained 15 bases not matched to a gene. Germline lookup yields CDR1 MNHEY and CDR2 SVGEGT. This CDR3 region has 20 residues. The CDR3 coding sequence is TGTGCCAGCAGCACAAGCTTGGGGACTAGCGGGGGATCATACACCGGGGAGCTGTTTTTT. This sequence encodes CASSTSLGTSGGSYTGELFF.

This clonotype was seen many times. The DNA of the CDR3 is TGCAGCGTCGGAAGAGTGAACACTGAAGCTTTCTTT. Translated: CSVGRVNTEAFF. This chain connects TRBV29-1 to TRBJ1-1; D is undetermined. The V gene lost 6 bases and the J gene lost 0 bases, with 8 bases spanning the gap. Germline V gives CDR1 SQVTM, CDR2 ANQGSEA. The CDR3 sequence is 12 residues long. The variable domain in full, with the rest retrieved from reference TRBV29-1 and TRBJ1-1, is SAVISQKPSRDICQRGTSLTIQCQVDSQVTMMFWYRQQPGQSLTLIATANQGSEATYESGFVIDKFPISRPNLTFSTLTVSNMSPEDSSIYLCSVGRVNTEAFFGQGTRLTVV.

CDR3 sequence reads: CASSPGASGSYEQYF. As DNA, the CDR3 is TGTGCCAGCAGCCCCGGTGCTAGCGGCTCCTACGAGCAGTACTTC. The V gene is TRBV6-2 or TRBV6-3, the J gene TRBJ2-7, with TRBD2 matching over 7 bases. This CDR3 contains 15 residues. The V gene end was trimmed by 6 bases and the J gene end by 0 bases; junction bases not matched to a gene: 8. Per germline, CDR1 MNHEY and CDR2 SVGEGT.

This clonotype came up many times. J is TRBJ2-3 and V is TRBV20-1; D not resolved. Trimming removed 0 bases from V and 6 bases from J, with 10 bases in between. The CDR3 contains 13 residues. Germline assignment: CDR1 DFQATT and CDR2 SNEGSKA (reference sequence). In nucleotides, the CDR3 is TGCAGTGCTAGAGATCCTAGTATGGATACGCAGTATTTT. Protein sequence: CSARDPSMDTQYF.

This clonotype was seen repeatedly, ten times or more. This rearrangement joins TRBV29-1 to TRBJ2-1; 10 bases align to TRBD2. V shed 4 bases and J 10 bases; nucleotides not matched to a gene: 10. The CDR3 sequence is 14 residues long. Germline CDR1 is SQVTM and CDR2 is ANQGSEA. The CDR3 loop is CSVVPLAGQTEQFF. DNA for the CDR3: TGCAGCGTTGTCCCACTAGCGGGACAAACAGAGCAGTTCTTC.

This clonotype has a count of ten or more. The chain has TRBV12-3 or TRBV12-4 and TRBJ2-5; the match to TRBD1 covers 9 bases. The CDR3 runs to 15 residues. Trimming cost V 3 bases and J 5 bases; bases outside gene matches: 7. The CDR3 protein is CASSLETGGGETQYF. The CDR3 DNA reads as TGTGCCAGCAGTTTGGAGACAGGGGGTGGCGAGACCCAGTACTTC.

This clonotype was counted ten times or more. This chain links TRBV5-1 with TRBJ2-1; 8 bases line up with TRBD2. Germline V gene sequence: CDR1 SGHRS, CDR2 YFSETQ. This CDR3 spans 16 amino acids. V lost 4 bases to trimming and J lost 4 bases; unmatched junction nucleotides: 10. CDR3 sequence reads: CASSQTAGGGYNEQFF. The DNA for the CDR3 is TGCGCCAGCAGCCAAACGGCCGGCGGGGGGTACAATGAGCAGTTCTTC.

This clonotype was seen only a few times. This chain joins TRBV10-3 and TRBJ2-3; D is perhaps TRBD1 (5 bases). The length of the CDR3 is 12 residues. The germline CDR1 and CDR2 sequences are ENHRY and SYGVKD. The CDR3 here is CARQTSTDTQYF. The CDR3, as DNA: TGTGCGCGACAGACTTCCACAGATACGCAGTATTTT.

This clonotype was picked up many times. The V gene is TRBV27, the J gene TRBJ2-2; the D is unclear. The CDR3 sequence is 12 residues long. Per the germline V gene, CDR1 is MNHEY and CDR2 is SMNVEV (reference sequence). The V gene lost 2 bases and the J gene lost 7 bases, with 5 bases spanning the gap. CDR3 bases: TGTGCCAGCAGTTTACTAGGCGGGGAGCTGTTTTTT. This gives the protein CASSLLGGELFF.

This clonotype was seen repeatedly, ten times or more. The V call is TRBV19, the J call TRBJ2-7; TRBD1 matches 7 bases. Trimming at V came to 10 bases and at J to 0 bases, leaving 6 bases not matched to a gene. Germline CDR1 reads LNHDA; CDR2 reads SQIVND (reference sequence). The CDR3 sequence is 13 residues long. CDR3 protein: CATGPGGSYEQYF. DNA of the CDR3: TGTGCCACCGGTCCAGGGGGCTCCTACGAGCAGTACTTC.

This clonotype was found many times. This sequence joins TRBV11-2 and TRBJ2-2; D call uncertain. The germline V and J ends were trimmed by 5 bases and 7 bases, with 8 bases remaining between them. CDR1 SGHAT and CDR2 FQNNGV come from the germline V gene. This CDR3 is 12 amino acids long. The CDR3: CASSPLDGELFF. The CDR3 nucleotides are TGTGCCAGCAGCCCGTTGGACGGGGAGCTGTTTTTT.